Listed here are 4 T cell receptor beta chains from one sample, sequenced in a study of blood T cell repertoires in COVID-19. Sequenced by immunoSEQ multiplex PCR; TCRdb stores in-frame clones only, minus some. This sample carries under 130,000 clones, 81% of them seen once, and the ten largest clones take around two fifths. The material sequenced was peripheral blood. The receptor source for this set is a man older than 75 with acute or convalescent COVID-19.

The chain links TRBV7-2 to TRBJ1-2; tentatively, D is TRBD1 (5 bases). The CDR3 covers 15 residues. Trimming cost V 5 bases and J 0 bases, with 13 bases left between them. Germline CDR1 is SGHTA and CDR2 is FQGNSA. This CDR3 is CASSQRDPSNYGYTF. The CDR3, as DNA: TGTGCCAGCAGCCAGCGGGACCCCTCTAACTATGGCTACACCTTC.

J is TRBJ2-1 and V is TRBV11-2; TRBD2 aligns across 8 bases. CDR1 is SGHAT and CDR2 is FQNNGV in the germline V gene. The J segment lost 6 bases and the V segment lost 5 bases, leaving 9 bases of the junction unmatched. The CDR3 consists of 15 residues. For the CDR3, the DNA is TGTGCCAGCAGCCCACCGGGGGGGATGGGCAATGAGCAGTTCTTC. Protein: CASSPPGGMGNEQFF.

V usage is TRBV29-1 and J usage is TRBJ2-7; TRBD2 matches 11 bases. Germline CDR1 is SQVTM and CDR2 is ANQGSEA. With V trimmed by 2 bases and J by 0 bases, 3 bases remained unmatched. CDR3 size: 15 residues. The chain's CDR3 is CSVELAGGPSYEQYF. The CDR3 DNA reads TGCAGCGTTGAACTAGCGGGAGGCCCCTCCTACGAGCAGTACTTC.

The chain recombines TRBV5-6 with TRBJ1-2; TRBD1 is a possible D gene (5 bases). Germline loops: CDR1 SGHDT, CDR2 YYEEEE. Deletions cut 1 base from V and 4 bases from J, with 11 bases between. The CDR3 totals 14 residues. CDR3 residues: CASSLRQGAYGYTF. In DNA, the CDR3 is TGTGCCAGCAGCTTGAGGCAGGGCGCCTATGGCTACACCTTC.